Shown below are 18 T cell receptor beta chains from a single sample sequenced in a study of shared clonotypes between healthy human individuals. Some clones are missing from TCRdb's copy, which holds only in-frame ones; the method was immunoSEQ multiplex PCR. The sample contains about 2.3 million clones, 85% to 95% of which appear only once. Sequenced: naive CD4+ T cells from PBMCs. Subset in this sample: CD45RA+ positively selected. The receptors shown here come from a man aged 18-30 years in good health. Some clones in this sample may be carry-over from other donors' samples.

The CDR3 is CASSGQSQSTEAFF. In DNA form, the CDR3 reads TGTGCCAGCAGCGGCCAATCTCAGTCCACTGAAGCTTTCTTT. The V gene is TRBV5-4, the J gene TRBJ1-1; D not certain. The CDR3 is 14 residues long. The germline gives CDR1 SGHNT, CDR2 YYREEE (reference sequence). The V and J ends lost 4 bases and 4 bases respectively, with 14 bases between them.

The chain uses TRBV5-1 and TRBJ2-5, with D possibly being TRBD2 (6 bases). The germline CDR1 and CDR2 sequences are SGHRS and YFSETQ. V was clipped by 3 bases and J by 1 base, with 13 bases between them. The CDR3 has 15 amino acids. CDR3 amino acids: CASSSSPGSQETQYF. The CDR3 DNA follows: TGCGCCAGCAGCTCTTCCCCCGGGAGCCAAGAGACCCAGTACTTC.

J is TRBJ1-2 and V is TRBV5-1; 10 nucleotides agree with TRBD1. This CDR3 contains 15 residues. CDR1 and CDR2 (germline): SGHRS, YFSETQ. The trim removed 2 bases at V and 6 bases at J, leaving 7 bases unmatched. The chain's CDR3 is CASSLGPTGGDGYTF. CDR3 DNA sequence: TGCGCCAGCAGCTTAGGACCGACAGGGGGCGATGGCTACACCTTC.

This CDR3 reads CASSLMGSRADTQYF. CDR3 in DNA: TGTGCCAGCAGCTTAATGGGGAGCCGCGCAGATACGCAGTATTTT. The chain uses TRBV7-3 and TRBJ2-3; D is possibly TRBD2 (5 bases). The CDR3 has 15 amino acids. Per germline, CDR1 SGHTA and CDR2 FQGTGA. Trimming cost V 1 base and J 4 bases, with 12 bases left between them.

A single count supports this clone. Other DNA sequences in the same sample also yield this CDR3. The chain carries TRBV9 and TRBJ2-7, with TRBD1 identical over 8 bases. Per the germline V gene, CDR1 is SGDLS and CDR2 is YYNGEE. Unmatched junction bases numbered 6, after V lost 3 bases and J lost 4 bases. The CDR3 loop spans 14 amino acids. CDR3 amino acids: CASSAGQGFYEQYF. CDR3 sequence (DNA): TGTGCCAGCAGCGCTGGACAGGGATTTTACGAGCAGTACTTC. The variable domain in full, completed from reference TRBV9 and TRBJ2-7, reads DSGVTQTPKHLITATGQRVTLRCSPRSGDLSVYWYQQSLDQGLQFLIQYYNGEERAKGNILERFSAQQFPDLHSELNLSSLELGDSALYFCASSAGQGFYEQYFGPGTRLTVT.

V usage is TRBV2 and J usage is TRBJ2-1; perhaps TRBD2 as D (5 bases). The V gene lost 7 bases and the J gene lost 9 bases, with 16 bases spanning the gap. The germline V gene has CDR1 SNHLY and CDR2 FYNNEI. This CDR3 has 13 amino acids. CDR3 in DNA: TGTGCCAGCATCGCTAGGACTCCCGGTGAGCAGTTCTTC. Its protein product is CASIARTPGEQFF. Based on the CDR3 plus reference TRBV2 and TRBJ2-1, the full variable domain is EPEVTQTPSHQVTQMGQEVILRCVPISNHLYFYWYRQILGQKVEFLVSFYNNEISEKSEIFDDQFSVERPDGSNFTLKIRSTKLEDSAMYFCASIARTPGEQFFGPGTRLTVL.

For this clone: The identical CDR3 is also encoded by other nucleotide sequences in the sample. The V call is TRBV6-5, the J call TRBJ1-5, with D possibly being TRBD1 (6 bases). Germline CDR1 and CDR2: MNHEY and SVGAGI. V was pared by 6 bases and J by 0 bases, with 9 bases between. CDR3 length equals 14 residues. The CDR3 DNA reads as TGTGCCAGCAGCGACAGGTATAGCAATCAGCCCCAGCATTTT. This codes for CASSDRYSNQPQHF.

The table lists this clone with a count of one. The chain is built from TRBV28 and TRBJ1-1; D is possibly TRBD1 (6 bases). CDR1 and CDR2 from the germline V gene are MDHEN and SYDVKM. V was trimmed by 6 bases and J by 8 bases, leaving 10 bases between them. The CDR3 extends over 11 amino acids. The CDR3 protein is CASRLRGEAFF. For the CDR3, the DNA is TGTGCCAGCAGGCTCAGGGGAGAAGCTTTCTTT.

The chain couples TRBV9 to TRBJ1-2, with D unclear. The CDR3 consists of 15 residues. From germline, CDR1 is SGDLS and CDR2 YYNGEE. V gave up 1 base and J gave up 6 bases, with 16 bases separating them. The DNA for the CDR3 is TGTGCCAGCAGCGTAACCCATAACGGTGGTGATGGCTACACCTTC. Amino acids: CASSVTHNGGDGYTF.

V is TRBV10-2 and J is TRBJ1-3; D call uncertain. Germline V gene data show CDR1 as WSHSY and CDR2 as SAAADI. The CDR3 loop spans 16 amino acids. Trimming left V 6 bases short and J 0 bases short, with 15 bases between. The chain's CDR3 is CASRLTLDLSGNTIYF. In nucleotides, the CDR3 is TGCGCCAGCAGATTGACGCTCGACCTCTCTGGAAACACCATATATTTT.

V and J are TRBV9 and TRBJ1-1; 8 nucleotides line up with TRBD1. The CDR3 contains 17 residues. Germline V gene lookup returns CDR1 SGDLS and CDR2 YYNGEE. Trimming took 4 bases from V and 0 from J; bases not matched to a gene: 11. This chain's CDR3 is CASSLLGQGRMNTEAFF. Written as DNA, the CDR3 is TGTGCCAGCAGCTTACTAGGACAGGGCCGAATGAACACTGAAGCTTTCTTT.

The rearrangement uses TRBV7-2 and TRBJ2-2; D is unclear. V lost 1 base and J 0 bases, leaving 15 bases between the germline ends. CDR3 size: 18 residues. Germline loops: CDR1 SGHTA, CDR2 FQGNSA. This chain's CDR3 is CASSLDRRQATNTGELFF. The CDR3 DNA reads TGTGCCAGCAGCTTAGATCGGCGCCAGGCCACGAACACCGGGGAGCTGTTTTTT.

This sequence joins TRBV18 and TRBJ2-7; D remains ambiguous. CDR3 length: 12 residues. Trimming removed 5 bases at V and 0 bases at J, with 5 bases between. Germline CDR1 and CDR2: KGHSH and LQKENI. This chain's CDR3 is CASSASSYEQYF. The CDR3 coding sequence is TGTGCCAGCTCAGCAAGCTCCTACGAGCAGTACTTC.

V and J are TRBV6-5 and TRBJ2-1; 7 bases fit TRBD2. CDR3 length equals 14 residues. J gave up 9 bases and V 0 bases, and 5 bases lay outside the gene matches. Germline values: CDR1 MNHEY, CDR2 SVGAGI. The CDR3 sequence is CASSYSGGFGEQFF. The CDR3 DNA reads as TGTGCCAGCAGTTACTCGGGGGGGTTTGGTGAGCAGTTCTTC.

The chain carries TRBV5-6 and TRBJ1-2; D unclear. The CDR3 sequence is 14 residues long. CDR1 is SGHDT and CDR2 is YYEEEE in the germline V gene. V dropped 3 bases and J dropped 8 bases, with 17 bases sitting between them. In DNA form, the CDR3 reads TGTGCCAGCAGCTCGCGGGCCGTAACGTCCGGCTACACCTTC. Translation gives CASSSRAVTSGYTF.

V is TRBV27 and J is TRBJ2-2; D unresolved. The CDR3 has 13 amino acids. Germline CDR1 MNHEY, CDR2 SMNVEV (reference sequence). The V gene lost 4 bases and the J gene lost 4 bases, with 7 bases spanning the gap. The DNA of the CDR3 is TGTGCCAGCAGTTGGGTGGTCACCGGGGAGCTGTTTTTT. It encodes CASSWVVTGELFF.

The chain links TRBV9 to TRBJ1-4; 7 bases are shared with TRBD1. Unmatched junction bases numbered 2, after V lost 3 bases and J lost 0 bases. This CDR3 region has 15 residues. The germline CDR1 and CDR2 sequences are SGDLS and YYNGEE. CDR3 region: CASSGGGTTNEKLFF. The CDR3 DNA sequence: TGTGCCAGCAGCGGAGGGGGCACAACTAATGAAAAACTGTTTTTT.

The rearrangement links TRBV28 to TRBJ2-5; no clear D. V was cut by 6 bases and J by 3 bases, with 8 bases left in between. The germline gives CDR1 MDHEN, CDR2 SYDVKM. The CDR3 has 12 residues. CDR3 protein: CASSRDKETQYF. In nucleotides, the CDR3 is TGTGCCAGCAGCCGCGACAAAGAGACCCAGTACTTC.